This T cell receptor (beta chain) came from a study of high-grade serous ovarian cancer treatment subgroups. The tumor samples were collected prior to definitive surgery or chemotherapy. Germline V CDR1 and CDR2: KGHSH, LQKENI. V lost 2 bases and J 0 bases, leaving 10 bases between the germline ends. The CDR3 extends over 15 amino acids. Study-level points and caveats: These tumor repertoires lack spatial information from bulk sequencing. Different patients shared almost no repertoire; same-patient tumors shared roughly 0.11 to 0.8.

For this clone: Its target is unknown.

Profiling relied on immunoSEQ multiplex PCR, and the TCRdb table lists in-frame clones only, not all of them. The sample has about 5,700 clones; 66% are singletons. The chain has TRBV18 and TRBJ1-1; D call uncertain. This clonotype was obtained from a human donor with high-grade serous ovarian cancer. The material sequenced was tumor tissue. DNA for the CDR3: TGTGCCAGCTCACCAAGTCAGGAAATGAACACTGAAGCTTTCTTT. This codes for CASSPSQEMNTEAFF.